These 12 T cell receptor beta chains share one sample of origin, sequenced in a study of prognosis after radiotherapy for stage I lung cancer. The study amplified the TCR beta CDR3 region from genomic DNA. This amplification was carried out by two rounds of multiplex PCR. First-round PCR, the initial amplification, used primers specific to each TRBV and TRBJ gene. From the multiplex PCR reads, TCRdb called clonotypes with MiXCR, one entry per CDR3 protein. Of roughly 14,000 distinct CDR3 sequences listed, around a quarter are singletons. Sequenced material: PBMCs, taken before or after stereotactic body radiation therapy (not recorded which). The receptors come from a donor aged 50 or older with non-small cell lung cancer.

A remark on this clonotype: One junction end disagrees with the germline gene, perhaps due to a read error. The rearrangement uses TRBV19 and TRBJ2-5; D is perhaps TRBD2 (6 bases). The CDR3 sequence is 17 residues long. Germline V gives CDR1 LNHDA, CDR2 SQIVND (reference sequence). The CDR3 DNA reads as TGTGCCAGTAGCATGGGGCATGCGGGGTGGACGCCAGAGAACCAGTACTTC. Encoded protein: CASSMGHAGWTPENQYF.

In its sample, this clonotype ranks as medium-sized. The chain uses TRBV7-9 and TRBJ2-1, with a tentative D call TRBD1 (6 bases). V was pared by 5 bases and J by 5 bases, with 16 bases between. Germline V gene sequence: CDR1 SEHNR, CDR2 FQNEAQ (reference sequence). The CDR3 has 15 residues. The DNA for the CDR3 is TGTGCCAGCAGCCAAATAGGGACACGGCACAATGAGCAGTTCTTC. The encoded protein is CASSQIGTRHNEQFF.

This clonotype has at least ten counts. The chain combines TRBV24-1 with TRBJ2-1; the match to TRBD1 covers 11 bases. The germline V gene encodes CDR1 KGHDR and CDR2 SFDVKD. This CDR3 comprises 15 residues. J lost 6 bases, V lost 3 bases, and 3 bases had no gene match. CDR3 loop: CATSDPGTGGNEQFF. CDR3 nucleotides: TGTGCCACCAGTGATCCCGGGACAGGGGGCAATGAGCAGTTCTTC.

About this clonotype: Mismatch with germline at one junction end may stem from a read error. This chain uses TRBV19 with TRBJ2-5, with no clear D. Germline CDR1 and CDR2: LNHDA and SQIVND (reference sequence). The CDR3 has 14 amino acids. This CDR3 is CASSTKSSYNEKFF. DNA for the CDR3: TGTGCCAGTAGCACTAAGAGCTCGTACAATGAGAAGTTCTTC.

With respect to this clonotype: A far larger clone is only one base removed, so a read error is likely. CDR3: CDSSLVGWTSGQETQYF. The CDR3 DNA is TGTGACAGCAGCTTAGTAGGCTGGACTAGCGGACAAGAGACCCAGTACTTC. The chain carries TRBV2 and TRBJ2-5; 10 bases are shared with TRBD2. This CDR3 has 17 residues. The germline V gene has CDR1 SNHLY and CDR2 FYNNEI.

As regards this clonotype: A far larger clone is only one base removed, so a read error is likely. This chain joins TRBV12-3 or TRBV12-4 and TRBJ2-7; D gene uncertain. This CDR3 has 11 amino acids. V lost 4 bases and J lost 7, with 8 bases in between. The chain's CDR3 is CASSSNYEQYF. CDR3 bases: TGTGCCAGCAGTTCCAACTATGAGCAGTACTTC.

This clonotype was seen many times. DNA for the CDR3: TGTGCCAGCAGCTTAGAGCTAGCGGGCGGGGAGCTGTTTTTT. Translated: CASSLELAGGELFF. The rearrangement joins TRBV7-9 to TRBJ2-2; TRBD2 matches at 8 bases. This CDR3 comprises 14 residues. The ends lost 1 base at V and 7 bases at J; junction bases unmatched: 2. In germline, CDR1 is SEHNR, CDR2 FQNEAQ (reference sequence).

In its sample, this clonotype ranks as medium-sized (0.01 to 0.1%). The rearrangement uses TRBV20-1 and TRBJ2-3; possible D gene TRBD2, 5 bases. CDR3 size: 15 residues. Trimming pared 0 bases from V and 6 bases from J, leaving 16 bases between. Germline lookup yields CDR1 DFQATT and CDR2 SNEGSKA (reference sequence). The CDR3 sequence: CSAREPVGPGDTQYF. In DNA, the CDR3 is TGCAGTGCTAGAGAGCCGGTCGGACCGGGGGATACGCAGTATTTT.

Concerning this clonotype: Possible read error: a much larger clone is one base away. V gene TRBV5-4 combines with J gene TRBJ1-3; the D is unclear. Trimming pared 3 bases from V and 0 bases from J, leaving 10 bases between. The CDR3 covers 15 residues. The V gene's germline CDR1 is SGHNT and CDR2 YYREEE (reference sequence). CDR3 DNA sequence: TGTGCCAGCAGCTCGGGGTGGGACTCTGGAAACACCATATATTTT. It codes for CASSSGWDSGNTIYF.

Relative to its sample, this clonotype is medium-sized (0.01 to 0.1%). V is TRBV6-5 and J is TRBJ2-7; 7 bases agree with TRBD2. This CDR3 region has 15 residues. Germline lookup yields CDR1 MNHEY and CDR2 SVGAGI. Losses at the gene ends were 2 bases for V and 1 base for J; bases not matched to a gene: 5. In nucleotides, the CDR3 is TGTGCCAGCAGTTACCGCGGGAGATTGTCCTACGAGCAGTACTTC. This encodes CASSYRGRLSYEQYF.

This clonotype appeared many times. The chain couples TRBV14 to TRBJ2-1; 8 bases agree with TRBD2. The germline gives CDR1 SGHDN, CDR2 FVKESK. CDR3 length: 15 residues. With V trimmed by 7 bases and J by 2 bases, 7 bases remained unmatched. The CDR3 loop reads CASTYRRGAYNEQFF. The CDR3 nucleotides read TGTGCCAGCACCTATCGGCGGGGGGCCTACAATGAGCAGTTCTTC.

In this sample, this clonotype turned up many times. The chain links TRBV18 to TRBJ2-5; 9 nucleotides match TRBD2. Germline V gene data show CDR1 as KGHSH and CDR2 as LQKENI. The CDR3 covers 15 residues. The V segment lost 3 bases and the J segment 6 bases; nucleotides outside the gene matches: 8. The CDR3 region is CASSPPGTSIKTQYF. The CDR3 DNA follows: TGTGCCAGCTCACCCCCGGGGACTAGCATAAAGACCCAGTACTTC.